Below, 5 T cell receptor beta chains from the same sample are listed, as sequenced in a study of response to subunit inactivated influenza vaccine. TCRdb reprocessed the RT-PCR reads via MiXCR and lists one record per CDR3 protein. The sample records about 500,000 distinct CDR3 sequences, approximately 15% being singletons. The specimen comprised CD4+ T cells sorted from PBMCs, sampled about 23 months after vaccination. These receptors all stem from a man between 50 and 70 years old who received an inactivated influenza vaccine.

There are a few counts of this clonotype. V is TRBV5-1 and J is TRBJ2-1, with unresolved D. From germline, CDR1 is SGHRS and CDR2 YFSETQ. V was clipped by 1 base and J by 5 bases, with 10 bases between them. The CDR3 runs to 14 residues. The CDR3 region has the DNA TGCGCCAGCAGCTTGTTCTCCGGAAACAATGAGCAGTTCTTC. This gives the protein CASSLFSGNNEQFF.

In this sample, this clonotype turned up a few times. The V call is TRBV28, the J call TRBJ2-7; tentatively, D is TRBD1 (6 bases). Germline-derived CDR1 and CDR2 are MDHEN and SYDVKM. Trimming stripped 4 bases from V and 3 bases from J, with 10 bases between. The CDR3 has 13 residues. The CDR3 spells CASSSDRNYEQYF. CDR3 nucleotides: TGTGCCAGCAGTTCGGACAGAAACTACGAGCAGTACTTC.

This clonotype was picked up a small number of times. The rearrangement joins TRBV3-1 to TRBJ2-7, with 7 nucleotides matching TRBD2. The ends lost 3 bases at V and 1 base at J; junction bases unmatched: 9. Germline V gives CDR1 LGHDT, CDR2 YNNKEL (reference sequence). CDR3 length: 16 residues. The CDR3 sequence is CASSHFGSSGSYEQYF. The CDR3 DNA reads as TGTGCCAGCAGCCATTTCGGGTCTAGCGGTTCCTACGAGCAGTACTTC.

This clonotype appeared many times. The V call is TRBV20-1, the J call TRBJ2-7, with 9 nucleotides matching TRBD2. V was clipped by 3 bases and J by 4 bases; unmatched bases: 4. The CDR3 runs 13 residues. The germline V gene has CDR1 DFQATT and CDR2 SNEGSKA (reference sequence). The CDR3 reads CSARSLAGYEQYF. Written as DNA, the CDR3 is TGCAGTGCTAGGTCCCTAGCGGGATACGAGCAGTACTTC.

This CDR3 reads CSVAQPYEQYF. CDR3 nucleotide sequence: TGCAGCGTTGCCCAGCCCTACGAGCAGTACTTC. The chain has TRBV29-1 and TRBJ2-7; no firm D call. In germline, CDR1 is SQVTM, CDR2 ANQGSEA. V was cut by 4 bases and J by 2 bases, with 6 bases left in between. The CDR3 sequence is 11 residues long.